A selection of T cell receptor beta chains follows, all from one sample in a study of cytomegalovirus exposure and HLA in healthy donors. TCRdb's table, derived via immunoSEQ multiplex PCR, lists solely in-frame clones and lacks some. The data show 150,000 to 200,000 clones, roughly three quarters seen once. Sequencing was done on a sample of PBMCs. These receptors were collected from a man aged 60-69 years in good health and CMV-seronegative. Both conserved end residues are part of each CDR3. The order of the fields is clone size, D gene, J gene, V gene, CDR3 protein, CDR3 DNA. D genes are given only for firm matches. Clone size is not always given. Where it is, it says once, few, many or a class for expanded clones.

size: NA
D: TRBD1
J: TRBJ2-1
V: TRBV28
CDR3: CASRRQGRTGYNEQFF
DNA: TGTGCCAGCAGGAGACAGGGCCGGACTGGTTACAATGAGCAGTTCTTC

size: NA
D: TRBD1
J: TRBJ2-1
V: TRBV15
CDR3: CATSRVGQGSNEQFF
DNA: TGTGCCACCAGCAGAGTTGGACAGGGGAGCAATGAGCAGTTCTTC

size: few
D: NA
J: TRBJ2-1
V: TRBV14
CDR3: CASSPLISGGRPYNEQFF
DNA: TGTGCCAGCAGCCCTCTAATATCCGGGGGGCGTCCCTACAATGAGCAGTTCTTC

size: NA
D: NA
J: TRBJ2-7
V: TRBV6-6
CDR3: CASTSGTPTYEQYF
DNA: TGTGCCAGCACCTCGGGGACTCCTACCTACGAGCAGTACTTC

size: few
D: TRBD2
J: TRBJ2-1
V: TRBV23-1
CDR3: CASSQHPLKTSGSYNEQFF
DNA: TGCGCCAGCAGTCAACACCCCCTAAAAACTAGCGGGAGTTACAATGAGCAGTTCTTC

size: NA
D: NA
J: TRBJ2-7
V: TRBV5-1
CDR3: CASSTGDWRYEQYF
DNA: TGCGCCAGCAGCACAGGGGACTGGAGATACGAGCAGTACTTC

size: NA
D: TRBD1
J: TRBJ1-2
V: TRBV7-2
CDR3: CASSLNRDSPLGYTF
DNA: TGTGCCAGCAGCTTAAACCGGGACAGTCCGTTAGGCTACACCTTC

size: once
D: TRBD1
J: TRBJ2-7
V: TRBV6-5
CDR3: CASSSHRDRGHEQYF
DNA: TGTGCCAGCAGTTCTCACCGGGACAGGGGGCACGAGCAGTACTTC

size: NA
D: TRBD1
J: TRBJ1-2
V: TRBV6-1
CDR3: CASIDRDRGYGYTF
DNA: TGTGCCAGCATCGACCGGGACAGGGGATATGGCTACACCTTC

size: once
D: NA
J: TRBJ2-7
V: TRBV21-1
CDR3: CASSSRASAYEQYF
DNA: TGTGCCAGCAGCAGTAGGGCTAGCGCTTACGAGCAGTACTTC

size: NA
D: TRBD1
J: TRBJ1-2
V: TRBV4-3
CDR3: CASSRLQGAYGYTF
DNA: TGCGCCAGCAGCCGCCTACAGGGGGCGTATGGCTACACCTTC

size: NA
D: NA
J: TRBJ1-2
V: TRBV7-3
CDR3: CASSLGQGQGYTF
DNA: TGTGCCAGCAGCTTAGGCCAGGGTCAAGGCTACACCTTC

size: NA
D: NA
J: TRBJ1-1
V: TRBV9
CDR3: CASSVGGDMNTEAFF
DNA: TGTGCCAGCAGCGTAGGGGGGGATATGAACACTGAAGCTTTCTTT

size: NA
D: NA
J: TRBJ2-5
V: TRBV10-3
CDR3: CAISEVGGGTIRDQETQYF
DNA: TGTGCCATCAGTGAAGTGGGAGGGGGGACCATACGAGACCAAGAGACCCAGTACTTC

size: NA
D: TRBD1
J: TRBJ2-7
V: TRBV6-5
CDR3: CASSYLRTGETYEQYF
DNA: TGTGCCAGCAGTTACCTACGGACAGGGGAGACCTACGAGCAGTACTTC

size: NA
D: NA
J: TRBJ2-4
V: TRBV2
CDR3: CASSEEQGQAKNIQYF
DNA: TGTGCCAGCAGTGAAGAACAGGGTCAAGCCAAAAACATTCAGTACTTC

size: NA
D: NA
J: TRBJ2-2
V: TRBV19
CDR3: CASSILLGLGELFF
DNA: TGTGCCAGTAGTATTTTATTGGGGCTCGGGGAGCTGTTTTTT

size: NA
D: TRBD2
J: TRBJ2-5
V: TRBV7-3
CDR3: CASSLAGTSGQETQYF
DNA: TGTGCCAGCAGCTTAGCCGGGACTAGCGGACAAGAGACCCAGTACTTC

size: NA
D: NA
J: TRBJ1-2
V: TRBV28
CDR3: CASSLSYGYDYGYTF
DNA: TGTGCCAGCAGTTTATCGTACGGGTATGACTATGGCTACACCTTC

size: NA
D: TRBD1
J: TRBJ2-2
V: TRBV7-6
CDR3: CASRQGTSTGELFF
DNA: TGTGCCAGCCGACAGGGAACGAGCACCGGGGAGCTGTTTTTT

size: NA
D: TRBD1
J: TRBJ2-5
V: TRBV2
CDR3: CASSFFPGQGLNGRMETQYF
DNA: TGTGCCAGCAGCTTTTTCCCGGGACAGGGTTTAAATGGGAGAATGGAGACCCAGTACTTC

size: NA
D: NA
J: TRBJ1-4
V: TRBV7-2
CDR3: CASTNRGHPDEKLFF
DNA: TGTGCCAGCACCAACCGGGGACATCCCGATGAAAAACTGTTTTTT

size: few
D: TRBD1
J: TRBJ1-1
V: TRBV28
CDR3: CASSPHGQGNTEAFF
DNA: TGTGCCAGCAGTCCGCACGGACAGGGGAACACTGAAGCTTTCTTT

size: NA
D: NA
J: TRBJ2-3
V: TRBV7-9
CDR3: CSSSLGGLPAGDTQYF
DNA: TGTTCCAGCAGCTTAGGGGGGCTACCAGCGGGGGATACGCAGTATTTT

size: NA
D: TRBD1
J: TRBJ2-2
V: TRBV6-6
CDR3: CASSYLGTGYTGELFF
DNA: TGTGCCAGCAGTTACCTCGGGACAGGGTATACCGGGGAGCTGTTTTTT

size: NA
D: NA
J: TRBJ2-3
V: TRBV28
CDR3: CASSFRGSTDTQYF
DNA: TGTGCCAGCAGTTTTAGGGGGAGCACAGATACGCAGTATTTT

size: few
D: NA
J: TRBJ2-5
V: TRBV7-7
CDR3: CASTPDQETQYF
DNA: TGTGCCAGTACACCCGACCAAGAGACCCAGTACTTC

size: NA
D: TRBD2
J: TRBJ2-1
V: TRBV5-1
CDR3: CASREREYNEQFF
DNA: TGCGCCAGCAGGGAGCGGGAATACAATGAGCAGTTCTTC

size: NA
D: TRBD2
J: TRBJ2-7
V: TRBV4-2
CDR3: CASSQAGLAGGYEQYF
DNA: TGTGCCAGCAGCCAAGCCGGACTAGCGGGGGGGTACGAGCAGTACTTC

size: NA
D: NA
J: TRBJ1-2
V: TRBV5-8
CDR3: CASSLAATSNYGYTF
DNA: TGTGCCAGCAGCTTGGCGGCGACAAGTAACTATGGCTACACCTTC

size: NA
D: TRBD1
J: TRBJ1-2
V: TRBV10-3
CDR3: CAMGTGYGYTF
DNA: TGTGCCATGGGGACAGGCTATGGCTACACCTTC

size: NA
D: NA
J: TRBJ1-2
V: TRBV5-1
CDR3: CASSSGEGWTGYTF
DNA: TGCGCCAGCAGCTCCGGGGAGGGCTGGACTGGCTACACCTTC

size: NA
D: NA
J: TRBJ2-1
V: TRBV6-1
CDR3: CASSEQQFGEQFF
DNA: TGTGCCAGCAGTGAGCAACAGTTCGGTGAGCAGTTCTTC

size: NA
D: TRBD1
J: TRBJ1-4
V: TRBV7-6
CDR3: CASSLIGGEGNEKLFF
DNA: TGTGCCAGCAGCTTAATAGGGGGCGAGGGGAATGAAAAACTGTTTTTT

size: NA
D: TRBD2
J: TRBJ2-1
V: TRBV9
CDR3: CASSVAGTSGRNEQFF
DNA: TGTGCCAGCAGCGTAGCTGGGACCAGCGGGAGAAATGAGCAGTTCTTC

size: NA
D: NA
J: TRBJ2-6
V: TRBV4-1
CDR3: CASSQGGPIWGSGANVLTF
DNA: TGCGCCAGCAGCCAAGGGGGCCCCATTTGGGGCTCTGGGGCCAACGTCCTGACTTTC

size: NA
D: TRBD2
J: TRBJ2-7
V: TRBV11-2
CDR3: CASSPGLAGEQYF
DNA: TGTGCCAGCAGCCCCGGACTAGCGGGCGAGCAGTACTTC

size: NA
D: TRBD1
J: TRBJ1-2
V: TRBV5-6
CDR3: CASSPGQGAYGYTF
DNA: TGTGCCAGCAGCCCAGGACAGGGGGCGTATGGCTACACCTTC

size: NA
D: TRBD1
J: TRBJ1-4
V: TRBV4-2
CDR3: CASSQHLPQGAREKLFF
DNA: TGTGCCAGCAGCCAACATCTACCACAGGGGGCTCGGGAAAAACTGTTTTTT

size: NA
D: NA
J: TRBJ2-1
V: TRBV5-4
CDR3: CASSLVGGYNEQFF
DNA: TGTGCCAGCAGCTTGGTTGGCGGGTACAATGAGCAGTTCTTC

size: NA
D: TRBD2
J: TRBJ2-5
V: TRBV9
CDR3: CASTRLAGAYETQYF
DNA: TGTGCCAGCACGCGACTAGCGGGAGCGTATGAGACCCAGTACTTC

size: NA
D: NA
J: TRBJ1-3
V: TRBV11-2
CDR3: CASSLGLGNTIYF
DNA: TGTGCCAGCAGCTTAGGTCTCGGAAACACCATATATTTT

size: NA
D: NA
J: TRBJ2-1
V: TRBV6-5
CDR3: CASSFGGSNNEQFF
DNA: TGTGCCAGCAGTTTTGGAGGGAGCAACAATGAGCAGTTCTTC

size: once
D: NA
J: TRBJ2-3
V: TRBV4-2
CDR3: CASSQVAVRSTDTQYF
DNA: TGTGCCAGCAGCCAAGTAGCTGTACGAAGCACAGATACGCAGTATTTT

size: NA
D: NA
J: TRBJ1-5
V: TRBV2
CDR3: CASRTYSNQPRHF
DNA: TGTGCCAGCAGAACATATAGCAATCAGCCCCGGCATTTT

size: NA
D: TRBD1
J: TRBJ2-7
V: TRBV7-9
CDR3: CASSLNRAGGKYEQYF
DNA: TGTGCCAGCAGCTTAAATCGGGCAGGGGGCAAATACGAGCAGTACTTC

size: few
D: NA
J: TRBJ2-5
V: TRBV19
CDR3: CASSIKGGHGTQYF
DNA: TGTGCCAGTAGTATAAAGGGGGGGCACGGGACCCAGTACTTC

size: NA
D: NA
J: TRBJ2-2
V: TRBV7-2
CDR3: CASSSLRGGELFF
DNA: TGTGCCAGCAGCTCGCTACGGGGCGGGGAGCTGTTTTTT

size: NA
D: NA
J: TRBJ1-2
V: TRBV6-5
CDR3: CASSYSRSGGYTF
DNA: TGTGCCAGCAGTTACTCGAGGTCTGGGGGCTACACCTTC

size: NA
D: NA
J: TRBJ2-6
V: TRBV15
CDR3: CATYSGANVLTF
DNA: TGTGCCACCTACTCTGGGGCCAACGTCCTGACTTTC

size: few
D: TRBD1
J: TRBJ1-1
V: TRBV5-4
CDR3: CASSLDGTVNTEAFF
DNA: TGTGCCAGCAGCTTGGATGGGACAGTGAACACTGAAGCTTTCTTT

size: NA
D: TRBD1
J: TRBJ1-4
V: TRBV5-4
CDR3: CASSGRDSEKLFF
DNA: TGTGCCAGCAGCGGCCGGGACAGCGAAAAACTGTTTTTT